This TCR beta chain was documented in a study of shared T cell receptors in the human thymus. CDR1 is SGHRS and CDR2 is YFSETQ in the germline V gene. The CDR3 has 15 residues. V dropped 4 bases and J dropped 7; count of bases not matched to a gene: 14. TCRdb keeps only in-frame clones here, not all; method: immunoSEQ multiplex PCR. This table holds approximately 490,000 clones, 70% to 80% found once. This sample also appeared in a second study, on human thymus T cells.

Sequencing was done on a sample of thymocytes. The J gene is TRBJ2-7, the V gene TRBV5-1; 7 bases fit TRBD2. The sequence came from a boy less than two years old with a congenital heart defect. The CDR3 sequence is CASSPVGGKRGEQYF. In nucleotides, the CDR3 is TGCGCCAGCAGCCCCGTGGGGGGGAAGCGAGGAGAGCAGTACTTC.